This T cell receptor beta chain was found in a study of T cells in Graves' hyperthyroidism and ophthalmopathy (dated by TCRdb to 2018 to 2020). Background for the entire study: Peripheral blood samples were taken at initial diagnosis, before any treatment was given. To identify TCR V-J signatures that set the groups apart, the researchers used a discovery cohort of about a hundred patients, made up of around 40 with Graves' ophthalmopathy and about 60 with stable Graves' hyperthyroidism. TCR Vbeta CDR3 sequencing of 120 to 150 peripheral blood samples (roughly 41 ophthalmopathy, over 70 hyperthyroidism and approximately 17 progressor patients) is reported in the paper. Prospective prediction of ophthalmopathy was tested in an independent validation cohort of some 19 hyperthyroidism patients and some 17 patients who later progressed to ophthalmopathy. The study also compared thyroid tissue and blood T-cell repertoires from five or six Graves' hyperthyroidism patients. After sampling, hyperthyroidism patients received methimazole starting at 30 mg daily, and ophthalmopathy patients received high-dose intravenous methylprednisolone. The approximately 90 discovery patients were randomly split 7:3 into training and test sets. Overall study outcomes, separate from this receptor: Blood samples also contained most of the expanded thyroid clonotypes (frequency above 0.001), which suggests that blood repertoires may reflect thyroid immune responses. In cross-validation, a model built on a 13 V-J signature told ophthalmopathy apart from stable hyperthyroidism with under 90% sensitivity and about 81% specificity, and in testing the same model reached 80%/75%. In validation, progression to ophthalmopathy was predicted by the model with 70.59% sensitivity and 72.22% specificity, a median of roughly 6.4 months before onset. Sample size was not statistically predetermined, and blinding of investigators to group allocation was not performed.

This clonotype was seen many times. Its antigen has not been determined. No quality values exist for individual bases; no much larger clone is one base distant. V is trimmed back by 5 bases and J by 2 bases, and the junction contains 6 bases that no gene match accounts for. The germline V gene gives CDR1 as SGHAT and CDR2 as FQNNGV. The CDR3 contains 14 residues, cysteine and phenylalanine counted. Just CDR3 DNA is preserved here, 42 bases in frame from base 1. Graves' hyperthyroidism was defined as stable when no progression to ophthalmopathy occurred over 18 months of follow-up. Hyperthyroidism patients were aged 18 to 65 years and newly diagnosed, with disease duration of less than 2 months. Patients with uncontrolled infections, other autoimmune diseases, pregnancy or lactation were excluded. Diagnoses relied on clinical symptoms, serum thyroxine and TRAb, thyroid ultrasound and orbital computed tomography. Ficoll-Paque density gradient centrifugation was used to isolate PBMCs from about 10 ml of fresh peripheral blood. Total RNA was extracted using Trizol reagent, and RNA quality was assessed on an Agilent 2100 Bioanalyzer.

Amplification of TCR beta CDR3 regions was carried out from RNA transcripts. The TCR CDR3 was subjected to a first round of RT-PCR using the HTBI primer set and the Qiagen OneStep RT-PCR kit. Libraries were constructed in a second round of multiplex PCR, after which size selection and purification were performed. Libraries were sequenced paired-end with 100 bp reads on an Illumina HiSeq2000. Regarding the original processing steps: SOAPnuke was used to process the raw data, removing reads that contained adapters or uncalled bases, had a mean Phred below 15, or lacked an exact match to the constant primer or identifier. High-quality paired reads were merged with COPE v1.2.5, and unique nucleotide sequences were defined as clonotypes. Clonotypes were aligned to IMGT TRBV, TRBD and TRBJ reference segments using MiTCR v1.1. The analysis was restricted to V-J combinations with a frequency above 0.0001, which together covered roughly 99% of the repertoires. The TCS score was defined as F50 (clonal expansion) divided by E x V (chaos), with BLOSUM62-based TCRdist calculated between CDR3 peptides within each V-J. Welch's t-statistics and random forest reduced just over 500 V-J features to 13, which were used in a naive Bayes classifier (R e1071). TCRdb reworked the public reads: Q25 trimming with fastp, MiXCR clone assembly, productive beta chains retained. Every CDR3 protein is listed once, alongside the most common genes and DNA of its rows. TCRdb's processing, not the study's, gives the V and J calls here. Here the sample has 500,000 to 550,000 distinct CDR3 sequences; roughly 20% occur a single time. Together, the top ten hold approximately 25% of the sample.

This TCR was recovered from a man between 18 and 29 years old with Graves' hyperthyroidism. Recombination connected TRBV11-2 to TRBJ2-7, with 7 bases aligning to TRBD2. The sample was blood. The nucleotides are TGTGCCAGCAGCCGTGGGGACTACACCTACGAGCAGTACTTC. This codes for CASSRGDYTYEQYF.